This T cell receptor (beta chain) came from a study of T cell responses to AZD1222 COVID-19 vaccine. With regard to this clone: As yet, its antigen is unknown.

TCRdb keeps only in-frame clones here, not all; method: immunoSEQ multiplex PCR. The repertoire holds 120,000 to 150,000 clones, with about nine tenths as singletons. The CDR3 has 16 residues. Germline values: CDR1 SGHTA, CDR2 FQGTGA. The junction had 3 bases not matched to a gene; V was cut back by 4 bases and J by 1 base. Notes on the study in general: Donors were largely white British and mainly female; clonal diversity was possibly underestimated. At baseline, just 6 or 7 AZD1222 recipients tested seropositive.

J is TRBJ2-2 and V is TRBV7-3; 10 nucleotides match TRBD2. Sequencing used peripheral blood, obtained on day 0 of AZD1222 vaccination. The TCR sequence derives from an adult in good health. CDR3 sequence reads: CASSSLAGGNTGELFF. In DNA, the CDR3 is TGTGCCAGCAGCTCCTTAGCGGGGGGGAACACCGGGGAGCTGTTTTTT.